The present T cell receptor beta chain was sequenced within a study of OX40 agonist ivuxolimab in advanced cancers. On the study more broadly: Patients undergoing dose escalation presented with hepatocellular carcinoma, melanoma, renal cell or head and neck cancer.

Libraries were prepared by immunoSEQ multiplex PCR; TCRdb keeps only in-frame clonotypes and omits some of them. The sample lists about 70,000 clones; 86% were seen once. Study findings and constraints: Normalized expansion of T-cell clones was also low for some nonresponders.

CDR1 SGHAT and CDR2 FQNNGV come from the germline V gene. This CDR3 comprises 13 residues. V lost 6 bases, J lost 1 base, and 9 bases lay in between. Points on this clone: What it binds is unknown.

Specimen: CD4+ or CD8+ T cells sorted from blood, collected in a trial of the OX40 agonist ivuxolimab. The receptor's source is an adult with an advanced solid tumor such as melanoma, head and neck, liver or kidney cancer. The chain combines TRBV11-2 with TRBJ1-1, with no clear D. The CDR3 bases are TGTGCCAGCAGGGTCGGAGAGAACACTGAAGCTTTCTTT. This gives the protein CASRVGENTEAFF. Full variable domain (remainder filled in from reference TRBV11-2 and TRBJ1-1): EAGVAQSPRYKIIEKRQSVAFWCNPISGHATLYWYQQILGQGPKLLIQFQNNGVVDDSQLPKDRFSAERLKGVDSTLKIQPAKLEDSAVYLCASRVGENTEAFFGQGTRLTVV.